One and the same sample provided the 29 T cell receptor beta chains below, sequenced in a study of CD8 T cells in Susac syndrome. When the RNA was reverse transcribed, random hexamers were used with an input of roughly 0.5 to 1 ug. In TCRdb, the immunoSEQ multiplex PCR reads were re-called with MiXCR into one record per CDR3 protein. The table has roughly 150,000 distinct CDR3 sequences, about 94% seen once. Specimen: CD4+ T cells from PBMCs. The receptors were gathered from a human donor with Susac syndrome.

The CDR3: CSAVVANYGYTF. In DNA, the CDR3 is TGCAGTGCGGTCGTAGCTAACTATGGCTACACCTTC. J is TRBJ1-2 and V is TRBV20-1; D gene uncertain. Trimming cost V 6 bases and J 0 bases, with 8 bases left between them. The CDR3 is made up of 12 amino acids. Germline V CDR1 and CDR2: DFQATT, SNEGSKA (reference sequence).

This clonotype was seen once. The chain couples TRBV29-1 to TRBJ2-3, with D possibly being TRBD1 (6 bases). The germline CDR1 and CDR2 sequences are SQVTM and ANQGSEA. Trimming pared 6 bases from V and 0 bases from J, leaving 16 bases between. The CDR3 sequence is 15 residues long. The DNA for the CDR3 is TGCAGCGTCCTGGGGGCGGCCTCTAGCACAGATACGCAGTATTTT. It is translated as CSVLGAASSTDTQYF.

This chain links TRBV20-1 with TRBJ2-1; D possibly corresponds to TRBD2 (7 bases). This CDR3 contains 16 residues. Germline V lookup: CDR1 DFQATT, CDR2 SNEGSKA (reference sequence). The V end was cut by 0 bases, the J end by 4 bases, with 16 bases between. CDR3: CSARDPGGPIYNEQFF. The CDR3 DNA reads as TGCAGTGCTAGAGATCCGGGGGGCCCCATATACAATGAGCAGTTCTTC.

The chain is built from TRBV6-1 and TRBJ2-3; 14 nucleotides align to TRBD2. CDR1 is MNHNS, CDR2 SASEGT, per germline. CDR3 size: 17 residues. The V and J ends lost 2 bases and 8 bases, in that order; junction bases with no gene match: 9. The CDR3 region is CASSERLAGGDLVTQYF. The CDR3 nucleotides are TGTGCCAGCAGTGAACGACTAGCGGGGGGGGACCTGGTTACGCAGTATTTT.

The chain carries TRBV28 and TRBJ2-4; tentative D call: TRBD2 (5 bases). The CDR3 runs 14 residues. Trimming left V 10 bases short and J 4 bases short, with 17 bases between. In germline, CDR1 is MDHEN, CDR2 SYDVKM. CDR3 bases: TGTGCCACCCCCGGGGTACCATGGAAAAACATTCAGTACTTC. Translating it yields CATPGVPWKNIQYF.

The chain combines TRBV20-1 with TRBJ2-1, with a tentative D call TRBD1 (6 bases). Per germline, CDR1 DFQATT and CDR2 SNEGSKA (reference sequence). The CDR3 is 15 residues long. V was shortened by 2 bases and J by 6 bases, with 17 bases between the two germline ends. The DNA of the CDR3 is TGCAGTGCTAGACGGGGACACATCGAAGGCAATGAGCAGTTCTTC. Translating it yields CSARRGHIEGNEQFF.

The CDR3 here is CASSQEMHTGTADTQYF. In DNA form, the CDR3 reads TGTGCCAGCAGCCAAGAGATGCACACGGGAACGGCAGATACGCAGTATTTT. The V call is TRBV4-2, the J call TRBJ2-3; TRBD2 might be the D (5 bases). Germline CDR1 and CDR2: LGHNA and YNFKEQ. CDR3 length equals 17 residues. V shed 0 bases and J shed 4 bases, with 17 bases lying between them.

The rearrangement uses TRBV28 and TRBJ1-3; 7 bases agree with TRBD1. Germline V gene sequence: CDR1 MDHEN, CDR2 SYDVKM. With 6 bases clipped from V and 3 bases from J, the junction kept 5 bases outside the gene matches. This CDR3 region has 14 residues. CDR3 sequence: CASSRQGVGNTIYF. CDR3 nucleotides: TGTGCCAGCAGCAGACAGGGAGTTGGAAACACCATATATTTT.

The V call is TRBV20-1, the J call TRBJ2-3; D might be TRBD2 (6 bases). The length of the CDR3 is 14 residues. CDR1 is DFQATT, CDR2 SNEGSKA, per germline (reference sequence). Trimming shortened V by 6 bases and J by 2 bases, and 15 bases separated the two germline ends. The CDR3 DNA reads TGCAGTGCCAACCGGCGGGGCCACACAGATACGCAGTATTTT. It translates to CSANRRGHTDTQYF.

The chain carries TRBV18 and TRBJ2-7, with D possibly matching TRBD2 (5 bases). Germline CDR1 is KGHSH and CDR2 is LQKENI. The V end was cut by 4 bases, the J end by 5 bases, with 12 bases between. The CDR3 is 13 amino acids. CDR3 loop: CASSRSLRDEQYF. The DNA for the CDR3 is TGTGCCAGCTCACGTTCCTTGAGGGACGAGCAGTACTTC.

The chain joins TRBV5-1 to TRBJ2-7; the match to TRBD2 covers 10 bases. The V segment lost 4 bases and the J segment 3 bases; nucleotides outside the gene matches: 4. The CDR3 has 14 residues. Germline V gene sequence: CDR1 SGHRS, CDR2 YFSETQ. The CDR3 sequence is CASSPLAGGYEQYF. The CDR3 DNA is TGCGCCAGCAGCCCCTTAGCGGGAGGCTACGAGCAGTACTTC.

The chain is built from TRBV5-1 and TRBJ2-5, with 7 bases lining up with TRBD2. Germline trimming cut 7 bases from V and 6 bases from J; bases unmatched to any gene: 12. Germline CDR1 is SGHRS and CDR2 is YFSETQ. The CDR3 is made up of 14 amino acids. The CDR3 reads CASRPQGGGKTQYF. The CDR3 nucleotides are TGCGCCAGCCGCCCTCAGGGCGGGGGAAAGACCCAGTACTTC.

The chain is built from TRBV7-3 and TRBJ2-3, with D uncertain. The ends were cut back, 6 bases at V and 0 bases at J, with 7 bases in the middle. Germline CDR1 SGHTA, CDR2 FQGTGA. This CDR3 region has 13 residues. The CDR3 is CASSFGSTDTQYF. CDR3 nucleotides: TGTGCCAGCAGTTTCGGCAGCACAGATACGCAGTATTTT.

V is TRBV7-3 and J is TRBJ2-2; maybe TRBD2 (6 bases). CDR3 length equals 15 residues. Deletions cut 0 bases from V and 4 bases from J, with 9 bases between. Germline V gene data show CDR1 as SGHTA and CDR2 as FQGTGA. CDR3 in amino acids: CASSLTGTSTGELFF. The CDR3 nucleotides are TGTGCCAGCAGCTTAACCGGGACTTCCACCGGGGAGCTGTTTTTT.

V is TRBV28 and J is TRBJ2-6, with D possibly TRBD2 on 6 matching bases. The CDR3 is 17 residues long. Germline assignment: CDR1 MDHEN and CDR2 SYDVKM. V was pared by 3 bases and J by 2 bases, with 14 bases between. Written as DNA, the CDR3 is TGTGCCAGCAGTTTGGGGCGGGGAGGCACTGGGGCCAACGTCCTGACTTTC. Encoded protein: CASSLGRGGTGANVLTF.

V is TRBV29-1 and J is TRBJ1-6, with 9 positions matching TRBD1. The CDR3 is 13 amino acids. V lost 4 bases and J lost 8; bases outside the gene matches: 3. Germline values: CDR1 SQVTM, CDR2 ANQGSEA. The CDR3 DNA is TGCAGCGTTGGGACAGGGGTTGATTCACCCCTCCACTTT. Amino acid sequence: CSVGTGVDSPLHF.

V gene TRBV5-6 combines with J gene TRBJ2-1; D not certain. The V gene's germline CDR1 is SGHDT and CDR2 YYEEEE. This CDR3 has 14 amino acids. Trimming stripped 1 base from V and 4 bases from J, with 9 bases between. DNA of the CDR3: TGTGCCAGCAGCTTGAGTCACCTATACAATGAGCAGTTCTTC. Encoded protein: CASSLSHLYNEQFF.

This rearrangement joins TRBV12-3 or TRBV12-4 to TRBJ1-5; TRBD1 matches 7 bases. The CDR3 extends over 13 amino acids. V was clipped by 5 bases and J by 8 bases; unmatched bases: 6. The DNA of the CDR3 is TGTGCCAGCAGTACAGGGGAACCGGAGCCCCAGCATTTT. Translating gives CASSTGEPEPQHF.

This clonotype has only a few counts. This chain connects TRBV21-1 to TRBJ2-7; no DNA check was done on the table's D call, TRBD1. TRBV21-1 is annotated as a pseudogene. The CDR3 extends over 12 amino acids. The CDR3 loop is CASRPGSYEQYF. CDR3 sequence (DNA): TGTGCCAGCAGACCGGGGTCCTACGAGCAGTACTTC.

This chain uses TRBV7-9 with TRBJ1-1; D is uncertain. Deletions cut 3 bases from V and 3 bases from J, with 8 bases between. From germline, CDR1 is SEHNR and CDR2 FQNEAQ (reference sequence). This CDR3 has 13 residues. The CDR3: CASSLDAYTEAFF. DNA of the CDR3: TGTGCCAGCAGCTTGGACGCCTACACTGAAGCTTTCTTT.

V usage is TRBV7-2 and J usage is TRBJ2-5, with D possibly being TRBD2 (5 bases). This CDR3 comprises 15 residues. V lost 3 bases to trimming and J lost 1 base, with 12 bases between them. Germline lookup yields CDR1 SGHTA and CDR2 FQGNSA. The CDR3 DNA reads as TGTGCCAGCAGCTTTAGTTTCGGGGTCCAAGAGACCCAGTACTTC. This gives the protein CASSFSFGVQETQYF.

The chain recombines TRBV6-7 with TRBJ1-1, with D hard to call. TRBV6-7 is an ORF for which the function is uncertain. The germline V and J ends were trimmed by 6 bases and 1 base, with 18 bases remaining between them. The CDR3 sequence is 16 residues long. CDR3 loop: CASSSADQPKNTEAFF. The CDR3 bases are TGTGCCAGCAGCTCCGCGGACCAGCCTAAGAACACTGAAGCTTTCTTT.

This chain joins TRBV4-2 and TRBJ1-2; D call uncertain. Germline CDR1 LGHNA, CDR2 YNFKEQ. The CDR3 sequence is 12 residues long. V lost 0 bases, J lost 8 bases, and 7 bases lay in between. The DNA for the CDR3 is TGTGCCAGCAGCCAAGATCGGGAGGGCTACACCTTC. The encoded protein is CASSQDREGYTF.

The chain has TRBV27 and TRBJ1-6; TRBD1 aligns across 9 bases. J lost 6 bases, V lost 5 bases, and 5 bases had no gene match. The germline V gene encodes CDR1 MNHEY and CDR2 SMNVEV (reference sequence). The CDR3 loop spans 15 amino acids. CDR3 nucleotides: TGTGCCAGCAGTACCGGGACAGGGAGTAATTCACCCCTCCACTTT. It is translated as CASSTGTGSNSPLHF.

The chain carries TRBV9 and TRBJ2-5, with 8 positions matching TRBD2. Per the germline V gene, CDR1 is SGDLS and CDR2 is YYNGEE. The CDR3 extends over 15 amino acids. After removal of 0 bases from V and 5 bases from J, the junction contained 6 bases not matched to a gene. In DNA form, the CDR3 reads TGTGCCAGCAGCGTAGTGACTAGCGCCGGGGAGACCCAGTACTTC. Protein sequence: CASSVVTSAGETQYF.

J is TRBJ2-3 and V is TRBV29-1, with D uncertain. The CDR3 loop spans 11 amino acids. The V end lost 1 base, the J end lost 4 bases, and 3 bases lay between the germline ends. The V gene's germline CDR1 is SQVTM and CDR2 ANQGSEA. CDR3 amino acids: CSVEGADTQYF. The CDR3, as DNA: TGCAGCGTTGAAGGAGCAGATACGCAGTATTTT.

V and J are TRBV3-1 and TRBJ2-7; D unclear. Looked up from germline, CDR1 is LGHDT and CDR2 is YNNKEL (reference sequence). This CDR3 contains 14 residues. Trimming removed 3 bases from V and 0 bases from J, with 9 bases in between. DNA of the CDR3: TGTGCCAGCAGCCAGCCATCGAGCTCCTACGAGCAGTACTTC. Amino acids: CASSQPSSSYEQYF.

The chain uses TRBV19 and TRBJ1-5; D is unresolved. V shed 6 bases and J shed 1 base, with 13 bases lying between them. CDR1 LNHDA and CDR2 SQIVND come from the germline V gene (reference sequence). The CDR3 has 15 amino acids. CDR3 sequence reads: CASRTDQQSNQPQHF. CDR3 DNA: TGTGCCAGTAGAACGGACCAACAAAGCAATCAGCCCCAGCATTTT.

This clonotype was seen more than once but under ten times. The V gene is TRBV5-1, the J gene TRBJ2-5; TRBD1 matches at 8 bases. The junction had 10 bases not matched to a gene; V was cut back by 4 bases and J by 5 bases. The germline CDR1 and CDR2 sequences are SGHRS and YFSETQ. This CDR3 contains 15 residues. CDR3 nucleotides: TGCGCCAGCAGCCCGGACAGGGTCGGTTTCGAGACCCAGTACTTC. It codes for CASSPDRVGFETQYF.